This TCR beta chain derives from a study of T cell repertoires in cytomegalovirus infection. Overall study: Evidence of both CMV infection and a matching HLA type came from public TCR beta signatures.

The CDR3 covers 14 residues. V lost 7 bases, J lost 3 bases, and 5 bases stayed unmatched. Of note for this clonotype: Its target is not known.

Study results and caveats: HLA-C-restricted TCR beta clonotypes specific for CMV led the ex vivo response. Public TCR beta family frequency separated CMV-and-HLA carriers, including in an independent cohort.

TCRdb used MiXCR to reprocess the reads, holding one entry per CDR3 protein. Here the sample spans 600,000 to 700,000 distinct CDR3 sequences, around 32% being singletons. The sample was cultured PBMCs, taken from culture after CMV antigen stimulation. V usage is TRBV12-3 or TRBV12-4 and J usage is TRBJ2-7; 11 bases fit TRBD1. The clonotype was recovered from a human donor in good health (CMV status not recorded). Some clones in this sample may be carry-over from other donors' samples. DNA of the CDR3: TGTGCCAGCAACGGACAGGGGGCAATCTACGAGCAGTACTTC. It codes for CASNGQGAIYEQYF.